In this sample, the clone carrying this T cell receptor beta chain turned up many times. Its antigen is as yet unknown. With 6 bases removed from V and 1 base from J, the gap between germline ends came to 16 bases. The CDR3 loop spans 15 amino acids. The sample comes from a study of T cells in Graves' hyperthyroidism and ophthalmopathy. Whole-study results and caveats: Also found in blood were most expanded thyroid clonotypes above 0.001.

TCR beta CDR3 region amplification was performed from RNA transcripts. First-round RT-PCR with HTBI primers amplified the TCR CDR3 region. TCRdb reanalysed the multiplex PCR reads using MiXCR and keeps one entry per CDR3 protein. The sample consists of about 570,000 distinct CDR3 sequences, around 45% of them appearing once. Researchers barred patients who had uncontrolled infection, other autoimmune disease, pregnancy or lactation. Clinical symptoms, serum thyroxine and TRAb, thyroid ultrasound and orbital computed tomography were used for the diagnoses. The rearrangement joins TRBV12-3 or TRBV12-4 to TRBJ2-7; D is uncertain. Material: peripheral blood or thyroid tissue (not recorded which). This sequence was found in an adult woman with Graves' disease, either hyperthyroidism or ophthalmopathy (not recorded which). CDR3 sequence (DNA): TGTGCCAGCAGCCCATCCGCGACCCCTTCCTACGAGCAGTACTTC. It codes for CASSPSATPSYEQYF.